Each of the 15 T cell receptor beta chains below was sequenced from the same sample in a study of shared clonotypes between healthy human individuals. Produced via immunoSEQ multiplex PCR; TCRdb's table is partial and in-frame only. The sample has 1,500,000 or so clones; approximately 98.5% are singletons. Specimen: naive CD4+ T cells sorted from blood. Specified subset: CD45RA+ positively selected. The source is a man aged 30-40 years in good health.

On this clone: Other DNA sequences in this specimen translate into the identical CDR3. V and J are TRBV5-1 and TRBJ1-1, with TRBD1 identical over 8 bases. CDR3 length: 15 amino acids. Germline CDR1 and CDR2: SGHRS and YFSETQ. V shed 3 bases, J shed 0 bases, and the junction held 4 bases outside the gene matches. The CDR3 bases are TGCGCCAGCAGCTCGGGGACAGGTTTGAACACTGAAGCTTTCTTT. Translated, it gives CASSSGTGLNTEAFF.

The V and J genes are TRBV27 and TRBJ2-6; 8 bases agree with TRBD1. V was pared by 6 bases and J by 4 bases, with 8 bases of the junction left unmatched. Germline values: CDR1 MNHEY, CDR2 SMNVEV (reference sequence). The CDR3 has 16 residues. The CDR3 protein is CASRGRGRGGANVLTF. The CDR3 nucleotides are TGTGCCAGCAGGGGCAGGGGGCGAGGCGGGGCCAACGTCCTGACTTTC.

The chain carries TRBV7-9 and TRBJ1-5; 12 nucleotides match TRBD1. The germline V gene has CDR1 SEHNR and CDR2 FQNEAQ (reference sequence). This CDR3 is 15 amino acids long. The V segment lost 4 bases and the J segment 7 bases; nucleotides outside the gene matches: 5. CDR3 in amino acids: CASSSGQGARQPQHF. Written as DNA, the CDR3 is TGTGCCAGCAGCTCGGGACAGGGGGCTCGGCAGCCCCAGCATTTT.

The chain has TRBV5-4 and TRBJ2-2; D gene ambiguous. The CDR3 length is 15 residues. CDR1 is SGHNT, CDR2 YYREEE, per germline (reference sequence). The V end was cut by 1 base, the J end by 1 base, with 8 bases between. CDR3 protein: CASSLFGQNTGELFF. The DNA for the CDR3 is TGTGCCAGCAGCTTGTTCGGTCAGAACACCGGGGAGCTGTTTTTT.

The count of this clone is one. The rearrangement joins TRBV2 to TRBJ2-3; 9 bases match TRBD1. The CDR3 consists of 13 residues. In germline, CDR1 is SNHLY, CDR2 FYNNEI. After removal of 11 bases from V and 3 bases from J, the junction contained 6 bases not matched to a gene. CDR3 coding DNA: TGTGCCGTGGGACAGGGATGGACAGATACGCAGTATTTT. Its protein product is CAVGQGWTDTQYF.

Note on this clone: Other DNA sequences in this specimen translate into the identical CDR3. For the CDR3, the DNA is TGTGCCAGCAGCTTGGGGCGGAGTTCCTACGAGCAGTACTTC. This codes for CASSLGRSSYEQYF. This sequence joins TRBV5-4 and TRBJ2-7; D is ambiguous. The V and J ends lost 0 bases and 1 base respectively, with 8 bases between them. This CDR3 region has 14 residues. Germline CDR1 SGHNT, CDR2 YYREEE (reference sequence).

The chain recombines TRBV5-5 with TRBJ2-7; D might be TRBD1 (5 bases). Germline V gives CDR1 SGHKS, CDR2 YYEKEE (reference sequence). The CDR3 consists of 14 residues. The ends were cut back, 5 bases at V and 2 bases at J, with 14 bases in the middle. The CDR3 DNA reads as TGTGCCAGCAGTTTAAGAGACAGACCCTACGAGCAGTACTTC. The encoded protein is CASSLRDRPYEQYF.

The rearrangement links TRBV18 to TRBJ1-2, with 7 nucleotides matching TRBD1. Germline loops: CDR1 KGHSH, CDR2 LQKENI. The junction had 8 bases not matched to a gene; V was cut back by 2 bases and J by 8 bases. The CDR3 has 14 residues. The CDR3 loop reads CASSPTGADIGYTF. The CDR3 DNA sequence: TGTGCCAGCTCACCAACAGGGGCGGATATAGGCTACACCTTC.

Remarks on this clone: This sample also contains other DNA sequences that code for the same CDR3. The chain joins TRBV28 to TRBJ1-2; a possible D gene is TRBD1 (5 bases). Germline assignment: CDR1 MDHEN and CDR2 SYDVKM. Deletions cut 0 bases from V and 7 bases from J, with 9 bases between. This CDR3 is 13 amino acids long. The CDR3 reads CASSLWGRAGYTF. In DNA form, the CDR3 reads TGTGCCAGCAGTTTATGGGGGCGGGCTGGCTACACCTTC.

This chain connects TRBV9 to TRBJ1-1; 7 bases are a match to TRBD1. CDR1 SGDLS and CDR2 YYNGEE come from the germline V gene. The CDR3 consists of 17 residues. Unmatched junction bases numbered 13, after V lost 0 bases and J lost 5 bases. The CDR3 here is CASSVDPPDRVRTEAFF. CDR3 nucleotides: TGTGCCAGCAGCGTAGATCCCCCCGACAGGGTGCGGACTGAAGCTTTCTTT.

The J gene is TRBJ2-7, the V gene TRBV11-3; D is tentatively TRBD1 or TRBD2 (5 bases each). V was clipped by 5 bases and J by 6 bases, with 14 bases between them. CDR3 size: 13 residues. Germline loops: CDR1 SGHNT, CDR2 YENEEA. CDR3 sequence (DNA): TGTGCCAGCAGCCTCTGGGGGAGCGTCGAGCAGTACTTC. Translation gives CASSLWGSVEQYF.

This clone was detected once. Distinct nucleotide sequences in the sample also encode this CDR3. The chain couples TRBV5-1 to TRBJ2-7; 12 bases fit TRBD2. Germline V gene lookup returns CDR1 SGHRS and CDR2 YFSETQ. The CDR3 consists of 15 residues. The ends lost 2 bases at V and 4 bases at J; junction bases unmatched: 4. The CDR3 protein is CASSFGLAGTYEQYF. As DNA, the CDR3 is TGCGCCAGCAGCTTCGGACTAGCGGGAACTTACGAGCAGTACTTC.

This chain links TRBV19 with TRBJ1-5; 8 nucleotides align to TRBD1. Germline values: CDR1 LNHDA, CDR2 SQIVND (reference sequence). V lost 7 bases and J lost 0; bases outside the gene matches: 5. This CDR3 has 15 residues. The DNA of the CDR3 is TGTGCCAGTATCGGGACAGGCTATAGCAATCAGCCCCAGCATTTT. As protein: CASIGTGYSNQPQHF.

The J gene is TRBJ2-3, the V gene TRBV10-3, with D tentatively TRBD2 (5 bases). The ends were cut back, 3 bases at V and 7 bases at J, with 11 bases in the middle. The germline CDR1 and CDR2 sequences are ENHRY and SYGVKD. The CDR3 has 13 residues. For the CDR3, the DNA is TGTGCCATCAGTGAACCAAGGACTTATACGCAGTATTTT. Translated: CAISEPRTYTQYF.

This clone has a single count. This chain uses TRBV6-1 with TRBJ1-1; D is uncertain. Trimming shortened V by 7 bases and J by 0 bases, and 12 bases separated the two germline ends. CDR1 is MNHNS, CDR2 SASEGT, per germline. CDR3 length: 14 residues. Written as DNA, the CDR3 is TGTGCCAGCACAAGGTTGGGAATGAACACTGAAGCTTTCTTT. Its protein is CASTRLGMNTEAFF.